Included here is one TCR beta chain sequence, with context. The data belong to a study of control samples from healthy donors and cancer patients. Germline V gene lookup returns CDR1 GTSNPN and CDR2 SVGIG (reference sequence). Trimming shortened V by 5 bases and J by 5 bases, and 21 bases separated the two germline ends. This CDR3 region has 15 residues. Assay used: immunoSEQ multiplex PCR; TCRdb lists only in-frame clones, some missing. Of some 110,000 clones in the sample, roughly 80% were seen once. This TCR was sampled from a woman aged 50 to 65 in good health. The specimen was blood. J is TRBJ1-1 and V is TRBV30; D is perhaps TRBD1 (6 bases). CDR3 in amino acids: CAWLRGGGQQTEAFF. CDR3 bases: TGTGCCTGGCTTCGTGGCGGGGGGCAGCAAACTGAAGCTTTCTTT.